The rows below give T cell receptor beta chains drawn from one sample of a study of cytomegalovirus exposure and HLA in healthy donors. Only in-frame clones appear in the TCRdb table, and some are missing; sequencing was by immunoSEQ multiplex PCR. This sample yields about 160,000 clones, of which roughly 85% are seen a single time; 2.1% belongs to the top ten. The sequenced sample consisted of PBMCs. These receptor sequences come from a man in his forties or fifties in good health and CMV-seronegative. CDR3s include the opening cysteine and the closing phenylalanine or tryptophan. Each record gives: J gene, D gene, clone size, V gene, CDR3 protein, CDR3 DNA. A D gene is named only where the DNA matches it firmly. Not every row has a clone size; where given, it reads once, few, many or a size class.

J gene: TRBJ2-7
D gene: TRBD2
clone size: NA
V gene: TRBV11-2
CDR3 protein: CASRRGLAAEYEQYF
CDR3 DNA: TGTGCCAGCAGACGTGGACTAGCGGCCGAGTACGAGCAGTACTTC

J gene: TRBJ2-5
D gene: NA
clone size: NA
V gene: TRBV5-4
CDR3 protein: CASSLGGVGGETQYF
CDR3 DNA: TGTGCCAGCAGCTTGGGCGGCGTGGGAGGCGAGACCCAGTACTTC

J gene: TRBJ2-5
D gene: TRBD2
clone size: few
V gene: TRBV7-6
CDR3 protein: CASSLPGGGSDETQYF
CDR3 DNA: TGTGCCAGCAGCTTACCTGGGGGGGGTAGTGATGAGACCCAGTACTTC

J gene: TRBJ2-3
D gene: NA
clone size: NA
V gene: TRBV14
CDR3 protein: CASSQVGGGDTQYF
CDR3 DNA: TGTGCCAGCAGCCAAGTGGGAGGTGGAGATACGCAGTATTTT

J gene: TRBJ2-7
D gene: NA
clone size: few
V gene: TRBV10-3
CDR3 protein: CAIRDGTGTSYEQYF
CDR3 DNA: TGTGCCATCAGGGACGGGACTGGCACCTCCTACGAGCAGTACTTC

J gene: TRBJ2-7
D gene: TRBD2
clone size: NA
V gene: TRBV27
CDR3 protein: CASSLGLNQVQQYF
CDR3 DNA: TGTGCCAGCAGTTTGGGACTAAACCAGGTACAGCAGTACTTC

J gene: TRBJ1-2
D gene: NA
clone size: NA
V gene: TRBV6-1
CDR3 protein: CASSEPGMGYGYTF
CDR3 DNA: TGTGCCAGCAGTGAACCCGGGATGGGCTATGGCTACACCTTC

J gene: TRBJ2-1
D gene: NA
clone size: NA
V gene: TRBV19
CDR3 protein: CASSPGRRSSYNEQFF
CDR3 DNA: TGTGCCAGTAGCCCAGGGAGGCGAAGCTCCTACAATGAGCAGTTCTTC

J gene: TRBJ2-7
D gene: TRBD1
clone size: NA
V gene: TRBV5-6
CDR3 protein: CASSRSGTGPYEQYF
CDR3 DNA: TGTGCCAGCAGCAGGTCCGGGACAGGGCCCTACGAGCAGTACTTC

J gene: TRBJ2-3
D gene: TRBD2
clone size: NA
V gene: TRBV7-2
CDR3 protein: CASSLYGTSVRDTQYF
CDR3 DNA: TGTGCCAGCAGCTTATACGGGACTAGCGTACGAGATACGCAGTATTTT

J gene: TRBJ1-2
D gene: NA
clone size: NA
V gene: TRBV7-2
CDR3 protein: CASSLTTGRGSSGYTF
CDR3 DNA: TGTGCCAGCAGCTTAACTACAGGGAGGGGGAGTAGTGGCTACACCTTC

J gene: TRBJ1-1
D gene: NA
clone size: NA
V gene: TRBV19
CDR3 protein: CASSIPLGGVEAFF
CDR3 DNA: TGTGCCAGTAGTATCCCCCTGGGGGGGGTTGAAGCTTTCTTT

J gene: TRBJ2-1
D gene: TRBD1
clone size: NA
V gene: TRBV5-1
CDR3 protein: CASSLEPTGGIDEQFF
CDR3 DNA: TGCGCCAGCAGCTTGGAGCCGACAGGGGGGATCGATGAGCAGTTCTTC

J gene: TRBJ2-5
D gene: TRBD2
clone size: NA
V gene: TRBV5-1
CDR3 protein: CASSLAGTRKETQYF
CDR3 DNA: TGCGCCAGCAGCTTGGCGGGGACTAGAAAAGAGACCCAGTACTTC

J gene: TRBJ2-2
D gene: TRBD2
clone size: NA
V gene: TRBV6-5
CDR3 protein: CASSDGGARSGELFF
CDR3 DNA: TGTGCCAGCAGCGACGGGGGGGCTCGTAGCGGGGAGCTGTTTTTT

J gene: TRBJ1-3
D gene: TRBD1
clone size: NA
V gene: TRBV27
CDR3 protein: CASSFSTGVGNTIYF
CDR3 DNA: TGTGCCAGCAGTTTCTCGACAGGGGTCGGAAACACCATATATTTT

J gene: TRBJ2-3
D gene: TRBD2
clone size: NA
V gene: TRBV28
CDR3 protein: CASSPRLREVADTQYF
CDR3 DNA: TGTGCCAGCAGTCCCCGGCTGCGGGAGGTCGCAGATACGCAGTATTTT

J gene: TRBJ1-1
D gene: NA
clone size: NA
V gene: TRBV5-1
CDR3 protein: CASTGSREVNTEAFF
CDR3 DNA: TGCGCCAGCACGGGAAGCCGAGAGGTGAACACTGAAGCTTTCTTT

J gene: TRBJ1-2
D gene: NA
clone size: NA
V gene: TRBV19
CDR3 protein: CASSIGTENYGYTF
CDR3 DNA: TGTGCCAGTAGTATAGGAACCGAGAACTATGGCTACACCTTC

J gene: TRBJ2-3
D gene: TRBD1
clone size: NA
V gene: TRBV11-2
CDR3 protein: CASNPGTDTDTQYF
CDR3 DNA: TGTGCCAGCAACCCCGGGACAGACACAGATACGCAGTATTTT

J gene: TRBJ2-7
D gene: NA
clone size: NA
V gene: TRBV7-2
CDR3 protein: CASSLDRGSYEQYF
CDR3 DNA: TGTGCCAGCAGCTTGGATAGGGGAAGCTACGAGCAGTACTTC

J gene: TRBJ2-5
D gene: NA
clone size: NA
V gene: TRBV5-1
CDR3 protein: CASSLSGTPQETQYF
CDR3 DNA: TGCGCCAGCAGCTTATCCGGGACACCCCAAGAGACCCAGTACTTC

J gene: TRBJ2-2
D gene: NA
clone size: NA
V gene: TRBV4-2
CDR3 protein: CASSQAQGRSLNTGELFF
CDR3 DNA: TGTGCCAGCAGCCAAGCACAGGGTCGATCTCTGAACACCGGGGAGCTGTTTTTT

J gene: TRBJ2-7
D gene: NA
clone size: NA
V gene: TRBV11-1
CDR3 protein: CASSLGGQYEQYF
CDR3 DNA: TGTGCCAGCAGCTTAGGCGGACAGTACGAGCAGTACTTC

J gene: TRBJ2-2
D gene: NA
clone size: few
V gene: TRBV6-1
CDR3 protein: CASSGRDGQTGELFF
CDR3 DNA: TGTGCCAGCAGTGGCCGGGACGGACAGACCGGGGAGCTGTTTTTT

J gene: TRBJ2-1
D gene: TRBD2
clone size: few
V gene: TRBV6-1
CDR3 protein: CASSATSGGSYNEQFF
CDR3 DNA: TGTGCCAGCAGTGCCACTAGCGGAGGCTCCTACAATGAGCAGTTCTTC

J gene: TRBJ2-1
D gene: NA
clone size: NA
V gene: TRBV6-1
CDR3 protein: CASSGAVRGSYNEQFF
CDR3 DNA: TGTGCCAGCAGTGGCGCCGTCAGGGGCTCCTACAATGAGCAGTTCTTC

J gene: TRBJ2-5
D gene: NA
clone size: NA
V gene: TRBV6-5
CDR3 protein: CASSSRVFSSQETQYF
CDR3 DNA: TGTGCCAGCAGTTCCAGGGTTTTTAGTTCCCAAGAGACCCAGTACTTC

J gene: TRBJ2-4
D gene: TRBD2
clone size: few
V gene: TRBV4-3
CDR3 protein: CASSQGRLAGPDGAKNSQYF
CDR3 DNA: TGCGCCAGCAGCCAGGGGAGGCTAGCGGGACCAGATGGGGCCAAAAACAGTCAGTACTTC

J gene: TRBJ2-1
D gene: NA
clone size: NA
V gene: TRBV11-3
CDR3 protein: CASSPYPSSNEQFF
CDR3 DNA: TGTGCCAGCAGCCCCTACCCCTCGAGTAATGAGCAGTTCTTC

J gene: TRBJ2-7
D gene: TRBD2
clone size: NA
V gene: TRBV29-1
CDR3 protein: CSVTGTSFYEQYF
CDR3 DNA: TGCAGCGTTACCGGGACTAGCTTCTACGAGCAGTACTTC

J gene: TRBJ1-3
D gene: TRBD1
clone size: NA
V gene: TRBV6-1
CDR3 protein: CASSEVPAGQGFDTIYF
CDR3 DNA: TGTGCCAGCAGTGAAGTGCCCGCGGGACAGGGATTTGACACCATATATTTT

J gene: TRBJ1-2
D gene: TRBD1
clone size: NA
V gene: TRBV6-6
CDR3 protein: CASSPWDRGLGYTF
CDR3 DNA: TGTGCCAGCAGCCCATGGGACAGGGGGTTAGGCTACACCTTC

J gene: TRBJ1-5
D gene: NA
clone size: NA
V gene: TRBV12-2
CDR3 protein: CASRLWPGLGQPQHF
CDR3 DNA: TGTGCAAGTCGCTTATGGCCAGGGTTGGGTCAGCCCCAGCATTTT

J gene: TRBJ2-5
D gene: NA
clone size: NA
V gene: TRBV5-4
CDR3 protein: CASSYTGRQETQYF
CDR3 DNA: TGTGCCAGCAGCTACACAGGGCGGCAGGAGACCCAGTACTTC

J gene: TRBJ1-2
D gene: NA
clone size: NA
V gene: TRBV30
CDR3 protein: CAWSVTARGSGYTF
CDR3 DNA: TGTGCCTGGAGTGTAACGGCCCGGGGGTCAGGCTACACCTTC

J gene: TRBJ2-7
D gene: TRBD1
clone size: NA
V gene: TRBV9
CDR3 protein: CASSVAGGDSRQYF
CDR3 DNA: TGTGCCAGCAGCGTAGCAGGGGGCGATAGTAGGCAGTACTTC

J gene: TRBJ2-7
D gene: NA
clone size: NA
V gene: TRBV21-1
CDR3 protein: CASSNGGTGGYEQYF
CDR3 DNA: TGTGCCAGCAGCAATGGCGGGACAGGGGGTTACGAGCAGTACTTC

J gene: TRBJ2-1
D gene: TRBD1
clone size: NA
V gene: TRBV28
CDR3 protein: CASTLKGASVAIGQFF
CDR3 DNA: TGTGCCAGCACCCTAAAGGGGGCCTCGGTTGCAATAGGGCAGTTCTTC

J gene: TRBJ2-7
D gene: NA
clone size: NA
V gene: TRBV13
CDR3 protein: CASSLGPGWMAYEQYF
CDR3 DNA: TGTGCCAGCAGCTTAGGCCCGGGGTGGATGGCCTACGAGCAGTACTTC

J gene: TRBJ2-7
D gene: TRBD2
clone size: NA
V gene: TRBV2
CDR3 protein: CASRNLAGESYEQYF
CDR3 DNA: TGTGCCAGCAGAAATCTAGCGGGAGAATCCTACGAGCAGTACTTC

J gene: TRBJ2-3
D gene: TRBD1
clone size: NA
V gene: TRBV2
CDR3 protein: CASTRVGRGRSGADTQYF
CDR3 DNA: TGTGCCAGCACCCGGGTCGGCAGGGGGCGATCAGGGGCAGATACGCAGTATTTT

J gene: TRBJ2-6
D gene: NA
clone size: few
V gene: TRBV27
CDR3 protein: CASSLMSSGANVLTF
CDR3 DNA: TGTGCCAGCAGTTTAATGAGCTCTGGGGCCAACGTCCTGACTTTC